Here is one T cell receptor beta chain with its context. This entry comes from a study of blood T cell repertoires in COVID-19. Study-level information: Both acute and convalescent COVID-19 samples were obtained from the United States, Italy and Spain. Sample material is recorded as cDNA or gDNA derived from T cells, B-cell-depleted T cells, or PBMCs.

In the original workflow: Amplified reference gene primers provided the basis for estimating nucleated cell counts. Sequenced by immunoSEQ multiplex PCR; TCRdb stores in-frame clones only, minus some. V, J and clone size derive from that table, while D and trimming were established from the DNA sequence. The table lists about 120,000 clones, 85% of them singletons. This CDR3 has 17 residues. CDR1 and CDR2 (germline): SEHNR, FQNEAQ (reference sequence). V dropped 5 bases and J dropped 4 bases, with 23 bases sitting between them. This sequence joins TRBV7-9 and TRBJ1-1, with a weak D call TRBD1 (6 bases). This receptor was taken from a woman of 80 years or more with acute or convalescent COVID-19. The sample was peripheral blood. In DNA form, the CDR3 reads TGTGCCAGCAGCCCCCCGGGAAGGGGGGGCTACAGCACTGAAGCTTTCTTT. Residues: CASSPPGRGGYSTEAFF.